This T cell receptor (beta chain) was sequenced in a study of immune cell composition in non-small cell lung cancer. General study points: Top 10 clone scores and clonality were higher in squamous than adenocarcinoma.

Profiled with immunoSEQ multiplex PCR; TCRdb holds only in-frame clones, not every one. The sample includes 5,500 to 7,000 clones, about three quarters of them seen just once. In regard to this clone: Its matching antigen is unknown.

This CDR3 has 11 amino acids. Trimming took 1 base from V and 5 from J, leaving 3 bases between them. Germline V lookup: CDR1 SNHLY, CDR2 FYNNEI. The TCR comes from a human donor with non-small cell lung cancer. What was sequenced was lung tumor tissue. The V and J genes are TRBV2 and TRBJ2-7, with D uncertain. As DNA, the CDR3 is TGTGCCAGCAGTGAAGGGCACGAGCAGTACTTC. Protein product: CASSEGHEQYF.